This T cell receptor beta chain is from a study of CD8 T cells in Susac syndrome. A quantity of about 0.5 to 1 ug RNA underwent reverse transcription using random hexamers. TCRdb re-called the immunoSEQ multiplex PCR reads with MiXCR, one entry per CDR3 protein. The data contain 230,000 or so distinct CDR3 sequences, around 96% of them singletons. CD8+ and CD4+ T cells taken from blood had their TCR beta sequenced. Germline V gives CDR1 MDHEN, CDR2 SYDVKM. The CDR3 loop spans 13 amino acids. With 2 bases removed from V and 0 bases from J, the gap between germline ends came to 4 bases. The gene calls are TRBV28 and TRBJ2-5; unclear D gene. Sequencing was performed on CD4+ T cells from PBMCs. The TCR sequence derives from a human donor with multiple sclerosis. Written as DNA, the CDR3 is TGTGCCAGCAGTTTAAAATACCAAGAGACCCAGTACTTC. This gives the protein CASSLKYQETQYF.